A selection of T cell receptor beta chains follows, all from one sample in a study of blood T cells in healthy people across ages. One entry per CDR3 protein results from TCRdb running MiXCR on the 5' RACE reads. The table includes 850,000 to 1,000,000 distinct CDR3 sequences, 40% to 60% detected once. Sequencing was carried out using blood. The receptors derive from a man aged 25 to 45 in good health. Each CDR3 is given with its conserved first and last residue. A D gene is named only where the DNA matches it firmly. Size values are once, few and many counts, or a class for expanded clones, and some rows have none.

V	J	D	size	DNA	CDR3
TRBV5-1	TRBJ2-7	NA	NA	TGCGCCAGCAGCGCCGCTGGAGACGAGCAGTACTTC	CASSAAGDEQYF
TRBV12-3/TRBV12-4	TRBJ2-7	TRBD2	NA	TGTGCCAGCAGTTTTCGTGGGGGGGAGTCCTACGAGCAGTACTTC	CASSFRGGESYEQYF
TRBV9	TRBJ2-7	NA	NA	TGTGCCAGCAGCGTAGACTTCCGGGCTTACGAGCAGTACTTC	CASSVDFRAYEQYF
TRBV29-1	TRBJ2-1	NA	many	TGCAGCGTTGAAGAGGATGGTAGGGGTGAGCAGTTCTTC	CSVEEDGRGEQFF
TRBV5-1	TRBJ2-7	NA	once	TGCGCCAGCAGCTTGGCCTTGCAGGGCCGCGAGCAGTACTTC	CASSLALQGREQYF
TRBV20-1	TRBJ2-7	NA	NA	TGCAGTGCTAGTTTGTGGCAGGAGCAGTACTTC	CSASLWQEQYF
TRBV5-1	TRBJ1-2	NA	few	TGCGCCAGCAGCTCCGGCGGGGCTGGCTACACCTTC	CASSSGGAGYTF
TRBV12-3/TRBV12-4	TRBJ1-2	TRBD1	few	TGTGCCAGCAGTCTTTGGACAGGGTCTGGCTACACCTTC	CASSLWTGSGYTF
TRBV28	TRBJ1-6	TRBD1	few	TGTGCCAGCAGTTTCCTTTTGCGGGACAGAACTCTTAATTCACCCCTCCACTTT	CASSFLLRDRTLNSPLHF
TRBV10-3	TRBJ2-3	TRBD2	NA	TGTGCCATCAGTGAGAAAACTAGCGGGGGGGCCGGTGGTACGCAGTATTTT	CAISEKTSGGAGGTQYF
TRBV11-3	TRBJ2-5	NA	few	TGTGCCAGCCTTGGACCACCCCAAGAGACCCAGTACTTC	CASLGPPQETQYF
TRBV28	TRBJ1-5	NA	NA	TGTGCCAGCAGTCCGGTCCGGGACAGCAATCAGCCCCAGCATTTT	CASSPVRDSNQPQHF
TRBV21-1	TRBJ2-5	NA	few	TGTGCCAGCAGCAGAGGGACAGCGTACCAAGAGACCCAGTACTTC	CASSRGTAYQETQYF
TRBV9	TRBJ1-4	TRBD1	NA	TGTGCCAGCAGCGCCCCATTATCAGGGGGGGAACTGTTTTTT	CASSAPLSGGELFF
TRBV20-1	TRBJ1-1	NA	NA	TGCAGTGCCCCCCAGGGTGTTAGAACTGAAGCTTTCTTT	CSAPQGVRTEAFF
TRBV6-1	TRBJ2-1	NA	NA	TGTGCCAGCCAGCTGCAGGGGTACTACAATGAGCAGTTCTTC	CASQLQGYYNEQFF
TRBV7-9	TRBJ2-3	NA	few	TGTGCCAGCAGCTTAGACCCCGGCGGAGCGGATACGCAGTATTTT	CASSLDPGGADTQYF
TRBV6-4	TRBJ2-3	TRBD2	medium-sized	TGTGCCAGCAGTGACTCGCGGGGGGGCACAGATACGCAGTATTTT	CASSDSRGGTDTQYF
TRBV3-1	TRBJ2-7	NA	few	TGTGCCAGCAGCCCTCCCGAGGAGCCCTACGAGCAGTACTTC	CASSPPEEPYEQYF
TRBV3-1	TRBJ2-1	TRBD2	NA	TGTGCCAGCAGCCAAGATAGCGGGGGTTTTAATGAGCAGTTCTTC	CASSQDSGGFNEQFF